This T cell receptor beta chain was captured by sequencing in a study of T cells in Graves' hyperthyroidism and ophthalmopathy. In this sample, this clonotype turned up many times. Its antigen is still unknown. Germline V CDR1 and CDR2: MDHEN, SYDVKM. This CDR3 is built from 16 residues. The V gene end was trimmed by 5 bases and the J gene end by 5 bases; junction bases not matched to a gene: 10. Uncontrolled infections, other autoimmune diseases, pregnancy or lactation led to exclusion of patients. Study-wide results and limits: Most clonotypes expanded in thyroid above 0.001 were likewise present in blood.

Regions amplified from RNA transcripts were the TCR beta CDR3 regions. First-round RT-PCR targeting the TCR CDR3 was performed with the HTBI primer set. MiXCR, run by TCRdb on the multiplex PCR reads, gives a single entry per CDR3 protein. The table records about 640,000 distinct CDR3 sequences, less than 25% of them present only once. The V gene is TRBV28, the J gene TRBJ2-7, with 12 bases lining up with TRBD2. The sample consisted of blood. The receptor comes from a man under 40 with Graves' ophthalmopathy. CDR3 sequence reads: CASSDPTSGRVHEQYF. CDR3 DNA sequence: TGTGCCAGCAGTGACCCGACTAGCGGGAGAGTCCACGAGCAGTACTTC. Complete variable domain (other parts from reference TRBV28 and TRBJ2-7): DVKVTQSSRYLVKRTGEKVFLECVQDMDHENMFWYRQDPGLGLRLIYFSYDVKMKEKGDIPEGYSVSREKKERFSLILESASTNQTSMYLCASSDPTSGRVHEQYFGPGTRLTVT.